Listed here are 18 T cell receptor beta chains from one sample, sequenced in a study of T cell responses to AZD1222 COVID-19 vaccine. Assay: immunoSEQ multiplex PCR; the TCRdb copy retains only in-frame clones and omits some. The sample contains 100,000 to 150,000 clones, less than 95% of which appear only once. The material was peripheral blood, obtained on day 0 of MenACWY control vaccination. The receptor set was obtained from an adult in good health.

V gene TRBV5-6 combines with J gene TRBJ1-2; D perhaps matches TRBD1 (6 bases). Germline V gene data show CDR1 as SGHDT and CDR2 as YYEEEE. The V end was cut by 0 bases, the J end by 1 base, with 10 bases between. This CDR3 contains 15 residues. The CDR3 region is CASSLVWDNNYGYTF. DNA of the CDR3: TGTGCCAGCAGCTTGGTCTGGGACAATAACTATGGCTACACCTTC.

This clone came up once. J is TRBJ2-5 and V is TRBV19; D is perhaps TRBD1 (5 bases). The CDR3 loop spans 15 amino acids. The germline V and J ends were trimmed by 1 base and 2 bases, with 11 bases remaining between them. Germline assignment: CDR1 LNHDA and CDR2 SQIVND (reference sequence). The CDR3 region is CASSIGQPGQETQYF. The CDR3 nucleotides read TGTGCCAGTAGTATAGGACAGCCAGGACAAGAGACCCAGTACTTC.

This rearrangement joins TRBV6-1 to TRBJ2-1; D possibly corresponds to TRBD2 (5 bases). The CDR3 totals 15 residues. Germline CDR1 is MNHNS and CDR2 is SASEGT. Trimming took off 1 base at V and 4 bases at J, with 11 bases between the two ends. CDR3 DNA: TGTGCCAGCAGTGAAGTACGGGGAAGGTACAATGAGCAGTTCTTC. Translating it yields CASSEVRGRYNEQFF.

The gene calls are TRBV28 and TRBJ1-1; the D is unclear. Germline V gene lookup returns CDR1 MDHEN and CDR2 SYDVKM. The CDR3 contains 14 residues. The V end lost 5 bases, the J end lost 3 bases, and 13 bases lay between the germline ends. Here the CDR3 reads CASSPAPQDTEAFF. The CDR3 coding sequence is TGTGCCAGCAGTCCCGCCCCCCAAGACACTGAAGCTTTCTTT. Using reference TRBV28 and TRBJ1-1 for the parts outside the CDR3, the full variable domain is DVKVTQSSRYLVKRTGEKVFLECVQDMDHENMFWYRQDPGLGLRLIYFSYDVKMKEKGDIPEGYSVSREKKERFSLILESASTNQTSMYLCASSPAPQDTEAFFGQGTRLTVV.

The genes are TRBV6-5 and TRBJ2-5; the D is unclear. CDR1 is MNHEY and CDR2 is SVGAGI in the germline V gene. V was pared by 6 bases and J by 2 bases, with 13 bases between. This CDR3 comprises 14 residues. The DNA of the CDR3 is TGTGCCAGCAGACAAGGGTTGTGGCAAGAGACCCAGTACTTC. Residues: CASRQGLWQETQYF.

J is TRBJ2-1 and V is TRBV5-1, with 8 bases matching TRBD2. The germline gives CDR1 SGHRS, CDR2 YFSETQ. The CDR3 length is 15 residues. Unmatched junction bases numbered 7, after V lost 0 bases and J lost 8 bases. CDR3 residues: CASSLAGTRMDEQFF. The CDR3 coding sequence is TGCGCCAGCAGCTTGGCCGGGACTAGAATGGATGAGCAGTTCTTC.

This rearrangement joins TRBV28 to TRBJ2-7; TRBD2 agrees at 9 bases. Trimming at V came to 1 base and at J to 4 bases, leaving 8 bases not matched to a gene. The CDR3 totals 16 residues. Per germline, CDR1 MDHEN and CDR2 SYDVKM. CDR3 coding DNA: TGTGCCAGCAGTTTATTCGGCGGGAGGGCCGGTTACGAGCAGTACTTC. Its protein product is CASSLFGGRAGYEQYF.

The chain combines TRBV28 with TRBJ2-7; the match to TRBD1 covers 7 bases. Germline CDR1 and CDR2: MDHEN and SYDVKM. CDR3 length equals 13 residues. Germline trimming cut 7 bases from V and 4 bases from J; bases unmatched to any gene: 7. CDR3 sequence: CASNYRGTYEQYF. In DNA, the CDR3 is TGTGCCAGCAATTACAGGGGTACTTACGAGCAGTACTTC.

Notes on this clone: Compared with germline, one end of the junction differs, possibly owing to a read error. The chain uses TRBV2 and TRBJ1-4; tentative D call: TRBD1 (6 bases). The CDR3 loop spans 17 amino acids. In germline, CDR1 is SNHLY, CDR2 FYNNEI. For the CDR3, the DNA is TGTGCCAGCACCGAAGGACAAGGGGGGGCAACTAGTGAAAAACTGTTTTTT. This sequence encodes CASTEGQGGATSEKLFF.

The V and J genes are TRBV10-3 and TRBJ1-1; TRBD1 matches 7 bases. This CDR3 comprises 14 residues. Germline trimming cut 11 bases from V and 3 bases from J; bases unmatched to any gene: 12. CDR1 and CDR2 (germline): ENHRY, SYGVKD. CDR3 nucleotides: TGTGCCGTATCCACAGGGGACCCCCACACTGAAGCTTTCTTT. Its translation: CAVSTGDPHTEAFF.

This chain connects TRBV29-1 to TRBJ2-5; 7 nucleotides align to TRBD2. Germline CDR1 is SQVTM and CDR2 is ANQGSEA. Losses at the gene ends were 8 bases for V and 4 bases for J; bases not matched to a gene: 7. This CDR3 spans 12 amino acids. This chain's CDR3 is CSSSPGGETQYF. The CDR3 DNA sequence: TGCAGCTCCTCTCCGGGAGGAGAGACCCAGTACTTC.

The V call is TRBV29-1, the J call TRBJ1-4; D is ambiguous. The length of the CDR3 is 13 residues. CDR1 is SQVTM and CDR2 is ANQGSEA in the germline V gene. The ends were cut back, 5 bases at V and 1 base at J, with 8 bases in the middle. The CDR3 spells CSVYGGTNEKLFF. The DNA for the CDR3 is TGCAGCGTTTACGGTGGAACTAATGAAAAACTGTTTTTT. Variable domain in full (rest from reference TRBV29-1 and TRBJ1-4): SAVISQKPSRDICQRGTSLTIQCQVDSQVTMMFWYRQQPGQSLTLIATANQGSEATYESGFVIDKFPISRPNLTFSTLTVSNMSPEDSSIYLCSVYGGTNEKLFFGSGTQLSVL.

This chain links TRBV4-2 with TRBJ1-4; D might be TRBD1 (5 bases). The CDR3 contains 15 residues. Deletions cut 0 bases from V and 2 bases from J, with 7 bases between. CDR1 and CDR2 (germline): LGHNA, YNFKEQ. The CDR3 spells CASSQDRGTNEKLFF. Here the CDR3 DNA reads TGTGCCAGCAGCCAAGATAGGGGTACTAATGAAAAACTGTTTTTT.

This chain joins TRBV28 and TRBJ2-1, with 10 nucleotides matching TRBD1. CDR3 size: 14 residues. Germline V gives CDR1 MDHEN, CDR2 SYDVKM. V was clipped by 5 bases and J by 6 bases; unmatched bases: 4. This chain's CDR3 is CASSDRDRGNEQFF. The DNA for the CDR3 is TGTGCCAGCAGTGACCGGGACAGGGGCAATGAGCAGTTCTTC.

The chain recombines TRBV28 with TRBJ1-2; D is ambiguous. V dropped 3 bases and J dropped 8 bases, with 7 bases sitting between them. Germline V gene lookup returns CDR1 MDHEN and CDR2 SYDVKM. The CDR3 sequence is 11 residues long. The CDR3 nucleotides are TGTGCCAGCAGTTTTATGGGGGGCTACACCTTC. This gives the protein CASSFMGGYTF.

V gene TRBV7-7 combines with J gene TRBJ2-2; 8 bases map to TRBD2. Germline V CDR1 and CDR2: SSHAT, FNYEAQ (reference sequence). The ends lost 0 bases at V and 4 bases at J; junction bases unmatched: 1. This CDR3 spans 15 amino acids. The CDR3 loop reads CASSLASGTTGELFF. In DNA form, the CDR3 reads TGTGCCAGCAGCTTAGCTAGCGGGACCACCGGGGAGCTGTTTTTT.

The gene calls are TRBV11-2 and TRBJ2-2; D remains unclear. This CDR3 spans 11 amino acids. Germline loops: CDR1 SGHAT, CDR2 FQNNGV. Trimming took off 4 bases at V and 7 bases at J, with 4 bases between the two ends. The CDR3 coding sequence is TGTGCCAGCAGCTCTCGCGGGGAGCTGTTTTTT. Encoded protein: CASSSRGELFF.

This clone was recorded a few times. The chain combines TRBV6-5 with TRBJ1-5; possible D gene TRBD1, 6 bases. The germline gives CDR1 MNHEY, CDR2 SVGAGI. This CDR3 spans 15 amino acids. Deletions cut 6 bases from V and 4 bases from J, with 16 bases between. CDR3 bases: TGTGCCAGCAGAACACAGGGAAACGGAAATCAGCCCCAGCATTTT. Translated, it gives CASRTQGNGNQPQHF.